One and the same sample provided the 21 T cell receptor beta chains below, sequenced in a study of cytotoxic CD8 clonotypes in ibrutinib-treated CLL (dated by TCRdb to the early 2020s). What this sample's time point label stands for: progressive disease on ibrutinib. Library preparation employed the immunoSEQ multiplex PCR assay. TCRdb's version of the immuneACCESS table is confined to in-frame rearrangements and falls short of the full clone set. An unresolved V gene accounts for under half of the shortfall where checked; the remainder is of unknown origin. The sample table records about 25,000 clones; approximately 71% of these occur just once. The top ten clones comprise roughly 47% of the sample. The sequencing used PBMCs, collected at disease progression, from a patient treated with ibrutinib. The receptor source for this set is a human donor with chronic lymphocytic leukemia.

The sample holds a few counts of this clone. The CDR3 sequence: CASSYPGQGFTEAFF. CDR3 in DNA: TGCGCCAGCAGCTATCCGGGACAGGGGTTCACTGAAGCTTTCTTT. The chain employs TRBV4-3 and TRBJ1-1; the match to TRBD1 covers 10 bases. Losses at the gene ends were 5 bases for V and 4 bases for J; bases not matched to a gene: 7. CDR1 and CDR2 (germline): LGHNA, YSLEER. The CDR3 sequence is 15 residues long.

This clone turned up a few times. The V call is TRBV7-6, the J call TRBJ2-3, with 8 nucleotides matching TRBD2. CDR3 length equals 13 residues. Trimming took 2 bases from V and 7 from J; bases not matched to a gene: 2. CDR1 and CDR2 from the germline V gene are SGHVS and FNYEAQ. Here the CDR3 DNA reads TGTGCCAGCAGCTTATTTAGCGGGAATACGCAGTATTTT. This translates into CASSLFSGNTQYF.

In this sample, this clone turned up once. The rearrangement joins TRBV11-2 to TRBJ2-2; D remains unclear. The CDR3 is 14 amino acids. Germline CDR1 and CDR2: SGHAT and FQNNGV. The V end lost 2 bases, the J end lost 6 bases, and 10 bases lay between the germline ends. CDR3 region: CASSLYGAPGELFF. Here the CDR3 DNA reads TGTGCCAGCAGCTTATATGGAGCTCCCGGGGAGCTGTTTTTT.

This clone was found once. V usage is TRBV6-5 and J usage is TRBJ2-7; 9 bases fit TRBD2. V shed 6 bases, J shed 4 bases, and the junction held 7 bases outside the gene matches. The V gene's germline CDR1 is MNHEY and CDR2 SVGAGI. This CDR3 has 14 residues. The CDR3 spells CASRRLAESYEQYF. The CDR3 DNA follows: TGTGCCAGCAGACGACTAGCGGAAAGTTACGAGCAGTACTTC.

The chain employs TRBV10-2 and TRBJ2-1; D is uncertain. The length of the CDR3 is 13 residues. CDR1 and CDR2 (germline): WSHSY, SAAADI. V was cut by 0 bases and J by 6 bases, with 6 bases left in between. The CDR3 reads CASSESYSNEQFF. CDR3 DNA: TGCGCCAGCAGTGAGTCGTACAGCAATGAGCAGTTCTTC.

This clone was found a few times. This rearrangement joins TRBV7-9 to TRBJ2-7; possibly TRBD1 for D (6 bases). The CDR3 loop spans 13 amino acids. V was clipped by 5 bases and J by 5 bases, with 13 bases between them. CDR1 is SEHNR, CDR2 FQNEAQ, per germline (reference sequence). The chain's CDR3 is CASSPVAGDEQYF. The CDR3 bases are TGTGCCAGCAGCCCCGTGGCAGGGGACGAGCAGTACTTC.

The chain has TRBV27 and TRBJ2-4, with TRBD2 matching over 10 bases. J was trimmed by 9 bases and V by 6 bases; bases with no gene match: 2. The CDR3 extends over 12 amino acids. Germline CDR1 and CDR2: MNHEY and SMNVEV (reference sequence). The CDR3 spells CASRRTSGIQYF. CDR3 sequence (DNA): TGTGCCAGCAGACGGACTAGCGGCATTCAGTACTTC.

This clone has only one observation. This chain uses TRBV29-1 with TRBJ1-2, with 7 bases identical to TRBD1. The CDR3 runs 13 residues. The germline V gene encodes CDR1 SQVTM and CDR2 ANQGSEA. The J segment lost 0 bases and the V segment lost 6 bases, leaving 4 bases of the junction unmatched. The CDR3 region is CSVATGANYGYTF. CDR3 nucleotide sequence: TGCAGCGTCGCAACAGGGGCTAACTATGGCTACACCTTC.

This chain uses TRBV9 with TRBJ1-2, with unresolved D. CDR3 length: 13 amino acids. CDR1 SGDLS and CDR2 YYNGEE come from the germline V gene. The germline V and J ends were trimmed by 2 bases and 0 bases, with 5 bases remaining between them. CDR3 nucleotides: TGTGCCAGCAGCGTTCGGTCTAACTATGGCTACACCTTC. Protein product: CASSVRSNYGYTF.

The J gene is TRBJ1-3, the V gene TRBV14; no clear D gene. This CDR3 comprises 16 residues. Deletions cut 4 bases from V and 0 bases from J, with 13 bases between. Germline V CDR1 and CDR2: SGHDN, FVKESK. CDR3 sequence: CASSLVGGLSGNTIYF. The CDR3 DNA reads TGTGCCAGCAGCCTGGTTGGAGGCCTCTCTGGAAACACCATATATTTT.

This sequence joins TRBV5-1 and TRBJ2-2; the D is unclear. The CDR3 is 15 residues long. V was shortened by 2 bases and J by 1 base, with 9 bases between the two germline ends. Germline loops: CDR1 SGHRS, CDR2 YFSETQ. Here the CDR3 reads CASSLGWENTGELFF. Here the CDR3 DNA reads TGCGCCAGCAGCTTAGGCTGGGAGAACACCGGGGAGCTGTTTTTT.

The chain is built from TRBV5-6 and TRBJ2-4; D not resolved. V was pared by 4 bases and J by 0 bases, with 14 bases between. Germline V CDR1 and CDR2: SGHDT, YYEEEE. This CDR3 contains 16 residues. Here the CDR3 reads CASSAPWSLAKNIQYF. For the CDR3, the DNA is TGTGCCAGCAGCGCCCCCTGGAGTTTAGCCAAAAACATTCAGTACTTC.

The genes are TRBV27 and TRBJ2-2, with 9 bases matching TRBD1. The V and J ends lost 6 bases and 6 bases, in that order; junction bases with no gene match: 5. The CDR3 loop spans 14 amino acids. CDR1 MNHEY and CDR2 SMNVEV come from the germline V gene (reference sequence). The CDR3 here is CASSRDRESGELFF. CDR3 nucleotide sequence: TGTGCCAGCAGCCGGGACAGGGAATCCGGGGAGCTGTTTTTT.

The chain couples TRBV6-5 to TRBJ1-3; the D is unclear. Germline V gives CDR1 MNHEY, CDR2 SVGAGI. This CDR3 has 13 residues. The germline V and J ends were trimmed by 4 bases and 3 bases, with 7 bases remaining between them. The CDR3 DNA sequence: TGTGCCAGCAGTTCCCCGGTTGGAAACACCATATATTTT. Translating gives CASSSPVGNTIYF.

This clone appeared a few times. V is TRBV5-6 and J is TRBJ1-3, with a weak D call TRBD1 (5 bases). This CDR3 has 14 residues. Between the trimmed V and J ends, which lost 4 bases and 4 bases, there was a span of 12 bases. Germline V gene lookup returns CDR1 SGHDT and CDR2 YYEEEE. CDR3 amino acids: CASSVRGIGNTIYF. As DNA, the CDR3 is TGTGCCAGCAGCGTGCGGGGGATAGGAAACACCATATATTTT.

The J gene is TRBJ2-1, the V gene TRBV18; 9 bases are a match to TRBD1. The CDR3 spans 15 residues. Germline CDR1 is KGHSH and CDR2 is LQKENI. Losses at the gene ends were 3 bases for V and 5 bases for J; bases not matched to a gene: 5. Written as DNA, the CDR3 is TGTGCCAGCTCACCGGGGGGACAGGGTAACAATGAGCAGTTCTTC. This codes for CASSPGGQGNNEQFF.

V and J are TRBV19 and TRBJ1-6, with TRBD1 matching over 7 bases. V shed 3 bases and J 5 bases; nucleotides not matched to a gene: 10. This CDR3 is built from 17 residues. In germline, CDR1 is LNHDA, CDR2 SQIVND (reference sequence). CDR3 sequence: CASSIVGGGVNNSPLHF. CDR3 coding DNA: TGTGCCAGTAGTATCGTAGGGGGCGGCGTAAATAATTCACCCCTCCACTTT.

The chain uses TRBV29-1 and TRBJ2-7; no definite D call. The CDR3 has 13 residues. Trimming left V 4 bases short and J 4 bases short, with 14 bases between. Germline V gene sequence: CDR1 SQVTM, CDR2 ANQGSEA. The CDR3 bases are TGCAGCGTTGGACCTGCAAGTGGGTACGAGCAGTACTTC. Protein sequence: CSVGPASGYEQYF.

The chain carries TRBV6-1 and TRBJ1-5, with D unresolved. Germline V gene data show CDR1 as MNHNS and CDR2 as SASEGT. The CDR3 has 15 residues. The ends were cut back, 2 bases at V and 0 bases at J, with 8 bases in the middle. The DNA of the CDR3 is TGTGCCAGCAGTGAACCCAGGACTAGCAATCAGCCCCAGCATTTT. It is translated as CASSEPRTSNQPQHF.

This chain links TRBV7-9 with TRBJ2-7; D is perhaps TRBD1 or TRBD2 (6 bases each). Trimming removed 6 bases from V and 3 bases from J, with 15 bases in between. Per germline, CDR1 SEHNR and CDR2 FQNEAQ (reference sequence). The CDR3 contains 14 residues. This CDR3 reads CASSSTGAGYEQYF. The CDR3, as DNA: TGTGCCAGCAGTAGTACGGGGGCCGGCTACGAGCAGTACTTC.

The J gene is TRBJ2-7, the V gene TRBV4-1; the D gene is possibly TRBD1 (6 bases). Looked up from germline, CDR1 is MGHRA and CDR2 is YSYEKL. The CDR3 sequence is 14 residues long. Trimming left V 2 bases short and J 3 bases short, with 11 bases between. CDR3 sequence: CASSQTTGIYEQYF. Written as DNA, the CDR3 is TGCGCCAGCAGCCAAACTACAGGGATCTACGAGCAGTACTTC.